The T cell receptor (beta chain) described here comes from a study of CD8 T cells in Susac syndrome (dated by TCRdb to about 2019). Regarding the complete study: Repertoire sequencing was used to test whether CD8+ T cell activation and differentiation in Susac syndrome was antigen driven. The clonality of the CD8+ T cell repertoire was compared across some eleven healthy donors, 14 Susac syndrome patients and 15 multiple sclerosis patients. Broader findings and caveats from the paper: The number of individuals in the TCR sequencing and HLA analysis was acknowledged as relatively small.

In this sample, this clonotype turned up once. Its specific antigen is unknown. One base away there is no much larger clone; base qualities are not given. One read alone provides weak support. High-throughput TCR beta sequencing profiled peripheral blood CD8+ and CD4+ T cells from healthy donors, Susac syndrome patients and multiple sclerosis patients. Treatment-naive patients with stable or active relapsing-remitting disease fulfilling revised McDonald criteria were used as multiple sclerosis controls. CD8+ TEMRA cells were enriched by FACS, while bulk CD8+ and CD4+ T cells were purified by magnetic negative isolation. Blood was drawn into EDTA tubes, processed within 24 hours, and PBMCs were isolated by density gradient centrifugation. PBMCs destined for TCR sequencing were cryopreserved in liquid nitrogen and later thawed in a 37 °C water bath. A purity of at least 90% was achieved for sorted or isolated CD4+, CD8+ and CD8+ TEMRA cells.

RNA was extracted using the RNeasy kit, and about 0.45 to 1 microgram was reverse transcribed with random hexamers. The immunoSEQ multiplex PCR assay, which covers 54 Vbeta and 13 Jbeta segments, was used to amplify TCR beta CDR3 regions. Bias from PCR amplification was corrected by using a synthetic template baseline for primer optimization and for computational correction. For the original study's pipeline: Reads were annotated to V, D and J genes per IMGT and analyzed with immunoSEQ Analyzer, keeping only productive sequences. To calculate clonality, Shannon entropy was normalized by log2 of the number of productive unique sequences and then subtracted from one. For each patient and control, public and private clones were evaluated within the 100 most prevalent clones. Clones were defined as Susac-specific when absent from the healthy and MS cohorts, from about 1,100 published viral clones and from other ImmuneACCESS disease sequences. TCRdb trimmed public reads at Q25 via fastp, called clones via MiXCR and kept in-frame beta chains. All rows with the same CDR3 protein become a single entry with the most common DNA and genes. It is TCRdb's table, rather than the study itself, that gives the V and J calls and clone size. A total of fewer than 350,000 distinct CDR3 sequences appear in this sample, 70% to 90% of them only once. Approximately 0.2% of the sample is in the top ten clones.

The V and J ends are trimmed by 3 bases and 8 bases, leaving 13 bases between them. The CDR3 has 12 amino acids, counting the end cysteine and phenylalanine. Only CDR3 DNA remains: 36 bases, in frame from the first base. For CDR1 and CDR2, the germline V gene (reference sequence) lists DFQATT and SNEGSKA. Sequencing was performed on CD8+ T cells from PBMCs. Recombination joined TRBV20-1 with TRBJ1-2; matching of 6 bases hints at TRBD1 as the D gene. The clonotype originates from a human donor with multiple sclerosis. The DNA sequence is given as TGCAGTGCTAGGCATAAGGGGACAGGCTACACCTTC. Its translation reads: CSARHKGTGYTF.